One and the same sample provided the 32 T cell receptor beta chains below, sequenced in a study of T-cell reconstitution after alpha-beta-depleted transplantation in children. The authors prepared the TCRbeta library with unique molecular identifiers. A single record per CDR3 protein comes from TCRdb applying MiXCR to the PCR reads. The sample includes some 120,000 distinct CDR3 sequences, roughly 10% of them seen just once. Sequencing used PBMCs, mostly from graft donor cells, obtained 180 days after TCRalphabeta/CD19-depleted stem cell transplant. Receptors were obtained from a girl less than two years old who had a stem cell transplant for combined immunodeficiency, so the T cells may come from the graft donor.

This sequence joins TRBV5-1 and TRBJ2-1, with TRBD2 matching over 12 bases. This CDR3 contains 16 residues. CDR1 and CDR2 (germline): SGHRS, YFSETQ. The V gene end was trimmed by 0 bases and the J gene end by 7 bases; junction bases not matched to a gene: 5. This CDR3 reads CASSLGGLAGWNEQFF. In DNA, the CDR3 is TGCGCCAGCAGCTTGGGAGGACTAGCGGGATGGAATGAGCAGTTCTTC.

This clonotype occurred a few times. V usage is TRBV20-1 and J usage is TRBJ2-3, with D possibly being TRBD1 (6 bases). Between the trimmed V and J ends, which lost 1 base and 5 bases, there was a span of 13 bases. The V gene's germline CDR1 is DFQATT and CDR2 SNEGSKA (reference sequence). The CDR3 spans 14 residues. The CDR3 DNA reads as TGCAGTGCTAGAGGGGCAGGGGAAGGAGATACGCAGTATTTT. This codes for CSARGAGEGDTQYF.

This clonotype has more than one count but fewer than ten. V usage is TRBV5-1 and J usage is TRBJ2-7; D may match TRBD1 or TRBD2 (5 bases each). The V end lost 4 bases, the J end lost 0 bases, and 11 bases lay between the germline ends. The length of the CDR3 is 14 residues. CDR1 is SGHRS, CDR2 YFSETQ, per germline. The CDR3 nucleotides read TGCGCCAGCAGCCTCCGGGACGGCTCCTACGAGCAGTACTTC. This encodes CASSLRDGSYEQYF.

The chain is built from TRBV5-6 and TRBJ1-2, with a tentative D call TRBD1 (6 bases). This CDR3 is 15 amino acids long. Germline V gene sequence: CDR1 SGHDT, CDR2 YYEEEE. V lost 6 bases to trimming and J lost 4 bases, with 19 bases between them. The CDR3, as DNA: TGTGCCAGCATCCCTTCGACAGGCTATTTCTATGGCTACACCTTC. Translation: CASIPSTGYFYGYTF.

The genes are TRBV20-1 and TRBJ1-2, with D possibly matching TRBD1 (5 bases). Germline assignment: CDR1 DFQATT and CDR2 SNEGSKA (reference sequence). Trimming stripped 7 bases from V and 3 bases from J, with 12 bases between. The CDR3 has 12 residues. CDR3 in DNA: TGCAGTGTTCCAGGGCAGGACTATGGCTACACCTTC. Its protein product is CSVPGQDYGYTF.

The rearrangement joins TRBV7-2 to TRBJ2-1; the match to TRBD2 covers 12 bases. This CDR3 contains 17 residues. V gave up 5 bases and J gave up 6 bases; unmatched junction bases: 11. Per germline, CDR1 SGHTA and CDR2 FQGNSA. For the CDR3, the DNA is TGTGCCAGCAGCCCCCTCCTAGCGGGGGGGCTCTTCAATGAGCAGTTCTTC. Protein product: CASSPLLAGGLFNEQFF.

The genes are TRBV7-9 and TRBJ1-2, with 9 bases that match TRBD1. Germline assignment: CDR1 SEHNR and CDR2 FQNEAQ (reference sequence). The V gene end was trimmed by 7 bases and the J gene end by 2 bases; junction bases not matched to a gene: 2. CDR3 length: 13 amino acids. CDR3 sequence (DNA): TGTGCCAGCACGGACAGGGGCAACTATGGCTACACCTTC. Amino acid sequence: CASTDRGNYGYTF.

J is TRBJ2-3 and V is TRBV12-3 or TRBV12-4; TRBD2 aligns across 12 bases. The CDR3 spans 16 residues. Germline trimming cut 4 bases from V and 2 bases from J; bases unmatched to any gene: 4. CDR3 sequence (DNA): TGTGCCAGCAGTTCTCTAGCGGGAGGGCTCACAGATACGCAGTATTTT. Translation: CASSSLAGGLTDTQYF.

This clonotype was counted between two and nine times. The chain employs TRBV27 and TRBJ2-7; maybe TRBD2 (7 bases). Per germline, CDR1 MNHEY and CDR2 SMNVEV (reference sequence). The V and J ends lost 4 bases and 5 bases respectively, with 18 bases between them. This CDR3 comprises 15 residues. The CDR3 is CASSSVGGVRDEQYF. As DNA, the CDR3 is TGTGCCAGCAGTTCGGTAGGGGGGGTTAGGGACGAGCAGTACTTC.

The chain employs TRBV5-1 and TRBJ1-2; 9 bases match TRBD1. Looked up from germline, CDR1 is SGHRS and CDR2 is YFSETQ. V trimming: 7 bases; J trimming: 3 bases; junction bases outside the gene matches: 4. CDR3 size: 13 residues. The CDR3 reads CASRQGVDYGYTF. The CDR3 nucleotides are TGCGCCAGCCGACAGGGGGTCGACTATGGCTACACCTTC.

This clonotype was seen many times. The V call is TRBV9, the J call TRBJ1-4; D is ambiguous. Germline V gives CDR1 SGDLS, CDR2 YYNGEE. The CDR3 is 13 residues long. V was cut by 3 bases and J by 8 bases, with 11 bases left in between. In nucleotides, the CDR3 is TGTGCCAGCAGCGCGTCCGCCGACGAAAAACTGTTTTTT. Protein: CASSASADEKLFF. Based on the CDR3 plus reference TRBV9 and TRBJ1-4, the full variable domain is DSGVTQTPKHLITATGQRVTLRCSPRSGDLSVYWYQQSLDQGLQFLIQYYNGEERAKGNILERFSAQQFPDLHSELNLSSLELGDSALYFCASSASADEKLFFGSGTQLSVL.

The gene calls are TRBV20-1 and TRBJ2-1, with 9 bases that match TRBD1. The germline V gene encodes CDR1 DFQATT and CDR2 SNEGSKA (reference sequence). Trimming removed 3 bases from V and 5 bases from J; junction bases left unmatched: 2. The CDR3 runs 13 residues. The CDR3: CSARGQGDNEQFF. CDR3 DNA sequence: TGCAGTGCTAGGGGACAGGGAGACAATGAGCAGTTCTTC.

This clonotype was seen only a few times. The V call is TRBV5-1, the J call TRBJ1-2; TRBD1 matches 7 bases. The CDR3 consists of 15 residues. Per the germline V gene, CDR1 is SGHRS and CDR2 is YFSETQ. V lost 3 bases and J lost 2; bases outside the gene matches: 7. CDR3 loop: CASSSRTGTNYGYTF. For the CDR3, the DNA is TGCGCCAGCAGCTCCAGGACAGGCACCAACTATGGCTACACCTTC.

The V gene is TRBV5-1, the J gene TRBJ2-1; possible D gene TRBD1, 5 bases. This CDR3 has 15 residues. V lost 0 bases to trimming and J lost 9 bases, with 16 bases between them. Germline V lookup: CDR1 SGHRS, CDR2 YFSETQ. CDR3 bases: TGCGCCAGCAGCTTGGGGCAGGGCGCCTTCACTGAGCAGTTCTTC. It is translated as CASSLGQGAFTEQFF.

This clonotype was seen more than once but under ten times. J is TRBJ2-1 and V is TRBV10-3; 12 bases match TRBD2. This CDR3 region has 16 residues. Germline trimming cut 5 bases from V and 9 bases from J; bases unmatched to any gene: 11. Looked up from germline, CDR1 is ENHRY and CDR2 is SYGVKD. CDR3 bases: TGTGCCATCAGTCCCGGGACTAGCGGGCTGTGGGGTGAGCAGTTCTTC. Its protein product is CAISPGTSGLWGEQFF.

Only a few counts were recorded for this clonotype. The V and J genes are TRBV12-3 or TRBV12-4 and TRBJ1-1; no definite D call. This CDR3 region has 13 residues. Trimming took 7 bases from V and 1 from J, leaving 10 bases between them. This CDR3 reads CASNKAPNTEAFF. CDR3 DNA sequence: TGTGCCAGCAACAAGGCCCCGAACACTGAAGCTTTCTTT.

The J gene is TRBJ2-7, the V gene TRBV5-1, with 7 positions matching TRBD1. The V gene end was trimmed by 2 bases and the J gene end by 6 bases; junction bases not matched to a gene: 8. Germline V gene sequence: CDR1 SGHRS, CDR2 YFSETQ. This CDR3 is 14 amino acids long. This CDR3 reads CASSFWDSSTEQYF. In DNA, the CDR3 is TGCGCCAGCAGCTTTTGGGACAGTTCAACCGAGCAGTACTTC.

The V and J genes are TRBV20-1 and TRBJ2-7, with 12 bases matching TRBD2. This CDR3 contains 16 residues. From germline, CDR1 is DFQATT and CDR2 SNEGSKA (reference sequence). The V and J ends lost 5 bases and 6 bases, in that order; junction bases with no gene match: 14. The CDR3 nucleotides read TGCAGTGCTTACAACCGGAGGACTAGCGGGATTGGCGAGCAGTACTTC. Translation: CSAYNRRTSGIGEQYF.

This clonotype was seen a few times. The J gene is TRBJ2-5, the V gene TRBV20-1; maybe TRBD1 (6 bases). Germline V lookup: CDR1 DFQATT, CDR2 SNEGSKA (reference sequence). Trimming cost V 1 base and J 4 bases, with 13 bases left between them. CDR3 size: 14 residues. CDR3: CSARGQGMIETQYF. The DNA of the CDR3 is TGCAGTGCTAGAGGCCAGGGGATGATAGAGACCCAGTACTTC.

The sample holds many counts of this clonotype. The V and J genes are TRBV20-1 and TRBJ2-1; the match to TRBD2 covers 9 bases. Per germline, CDR1 DFQATT and CDR2 SNEGSKA (reference sequence). The CDR3 loop spans 14 amino acids. The J segment lost 2 bases and the V segment lost 6 bases, leaving 5 bases of the junction unmatched. In DNA form, the CDR3 reads TGCAGTGCCCGGACTAGCGAGGCCTACAATGAGCAGTTCTTC. Translating gives CSARTSEAYNEQFF.

Concerning this clonotype itself: One end of the junction varies from germline; a read error may be responsible. The gene calls are TRBV7-9 and TRBJ1-4; D unclear. CDR1 and CDR2 from the germline V gene are SEHNR and FQNEAQ (reference sequence). The CDR3 spans 15 residues. DNA of the CDR3: TGTGCCAGCAGCTTAGCGGCAGGCTCAAATGAAAAACCGTTTTTT. Amino acids: CASSLAAGSNEKPFF.

V and J are TRBV5-6 and TRBJ1-2, with 7 positions matching TRBD1. This CDR3 is 14 amino acids long. Germline V gives CDR1 SGHDT, CDR2 YYEEEE. V shed 5 bases and J 3 bases; nucleotides not matched to a gene: 7. CDR3 nucleotides: TGTGCCAGCAGACTACAGGGGTTCGACTATGGCTACACCTTC. Translation gives CASRLQGFDYGYTF.

This clonotype has a handful of counts. The chain links TRBV7-2 to TRBJ2-5; the D is unclear. Germline CDR1 reads SGHTA; CDR2 reads FQGNSA. Trimming removed 1 base from V and 3 bases from J, with 9 bases in between. The length of the CDR3 is 14 residues. The CDR3 spells CASSLERTKETQYF. DNA of the CDR3: TGTGCCAGCAGCTTAGAGAGAACCAAAGAGACCCAGTACTTC.

This clonotype was recorded a few times. The chain carries TRBV28 and TRBJ1-2, with D possibly TRBD1 on 5 matching bases. The V gene's germline CDR1 is MDHEN and CDR2 SYDVKM. With 4 bases removed from V and 2 bases from J, the gap between germline ends came to 14 bases. This CDR3 has 15 amino acids. CDR3 in amino acids: CASSWGRLRNYGYTF. The CDR3 DNA follows: TGTGCCAGCAGTTGGGGACGCCTACGGAACTATGGCTACACCTTC.

The genes are TRBV5-1 and TRBJ2-5; no definite D call. Trimming took 5 bases from V and 2 from J, leaving 10 bases between them. The CDR3 has 13 residues. The germline gives CDR1 SGHRS, CDR2 YFSETQ. CDR3 protein: CASSSASQETQYF. As DNA, the CDR3 is TGCGCCAGCAGTTCGGCCAGTCAAGAGACCCAGTACTTC.

The rearrangement links TRBV12-3 or TRBV12-4 to TRBJ2-6; either TRBD1 or TRBD2 may fit D (5 bases each). The CDR3 has 16 residues. Trimming took off 7 bases at V and 0 bases at J, with 13 bases between the two ends. The CDR3 reads CASTRDAHSGANVLTF. CDR3 nucleotides: TGTGCCAGCACTCGGGACGCCCACTCTGGGGCCAACGTCCTGACTTTC.

This clonotype was picked up a small number of times. This sequence joins TRBV5-1 and TRBJ2-7, with 7 nucleotides matching TRBD1. The CDR3 contains 14 residues. Germline CDR1 SGHRS, CDR2 YFSETQ. J gave up 5 bases and V 0 bases, and 5 bases lay outside the gene matches. For the CDR3, the DNA is TGCGCCAGCAGCTTGGGACAGGGCCATAACGAGCAGTACTTC. It codes for CASSLGQGHNEQYF.

There are a few counts of this clonotype. The chain carries TRBV20-1 and TRBJ2-7; no reliable D call. Germline CDR1 reads DFQATT; CDR2 reads SNEGSKA (reference sequence). The CDR3 loop spans 14 amino acids. Trimming took off 0 bases at V and 0 bases at J, with 9 bases between the two ends. The DNA for the CDR3 is TGCAGTGCTAGAGATCTGACTGGCTCCTACGAGCAGTACTTC. It specifies CSARDLTGSYEQYF.

The chain links TRBV5-1 to TRBJ1-4; D perhaps matches TRBD1 (5 bases). Trimming removed 2 bases from V and 5 bases from J, with 10 bases in between. The CDR3 is made up of 14 amino acids. Germline assignment: CDR1 SGHRS and CDR2 YFSETQ. The CDR3 sequence: CASSFTGLNEKLFF. Here the CDR3 DNA reads TGCGCCAGCAGCTTCACAGGCTTAAATGAAAAACTGTTTTTT.

This chain links TRBV20-1 with TRBJ2-3, with TRBD2 matching 7 bases. J lost 1 base, V lost 7 bases, and 20 bases had no gene match. Per the germline V gene, CDR1 is DFQATT and CDR2 is SNEGSKA (reference sequence). The CDR3 totals 18 residues. CDR3 nucleotides: TGCAGTGGCCAGGGTTCCGAGGGCGGGAGTGTGGGCACAGATACGCAGTATTTT. Residues: CSGQGSEGGSVGTDTQYF.

V is TRBV7-3 and J is TRBJ2-1, with D tentatively TRBD2 (6 bases). The V end lost 2 bases, the J end lost 0 bases, and 11 bases lay between the germline ends. CDR3 length: 16 residues. Germline V gene lookup returns CDR1 SGHTA and CDR2 FQGTGA. CDR3 loop: CASSLGGKSSYNEQFF. CDR3 coding DNA: TGTGCCAGCAGCTTAGGAGGGAAGAGCTCCTACAATGAGCAGTTCTTC. The whole variable domain, remainder taken from reference TRBV7-3 and TRBJ2-1, is GAGVSQTPSNKVTEKGKYVELRCDPISGHTALYWYRQSLGQGPEFLIYFQGTGAADDSGLPNDRFFAVRPEGSVSTLKIQRTERGDSAVYLCASSLGGKSSYNEQFFGPGTRLTVL.

In its sample, this clonotype was seen a few times. This chain joins TRBV25-1 and TRBJ2-4; no firm D call. The CDR3 totals 13 residues. The germline gives CDR1 MGHDK, CDR2 SYGVNS. Trimming pared 2 bases from V and 1 base from J, leaving 3 bases between. CDR3 protein: CASSEGAKNIQYF. In DNA form, the CDR3 reads TGTGCCAGCAGTGAAGGGGCCAAAAACATTCAGTACTTC.